This TCR beta chain derives from a study of cytomegalovirus exposure and HLA in healthy donors (dated by TCRdb to 2015 to 2018). Study-wide context: An earlier analysis of several hundred of the donors reported roughly 300 Gb of sequence data and 95 million to 130 million unique TCR beta sequences obtained from about 179 million T cells. Across approximately 420 genotyped donors of the cohort, an average of about 240,000 unique TCR beta nucleotide sequences per donor were sequenced, and around 19% of those sequences were non-productive. An earlier analysis of roughly 580 of the donors used high-throughput TCR beta sequencing to judge whether each TCR beta V gene segment behaved as functional or pseudogenic. HLA typing covered class I and class II loci at four-digit resolution. The number of typed donors differed by locus: about 620-640 for A, B, C, DRB1 and DQB1; 500 to 550 for DQA1; some 590 for DPA1; and some 470 for DPB1. Approximately 300 gigabases of sequencing data and tens of millions of unique TCR sequences made up an early release that covered several hundred HLA-typed donors. Alongside the repertoire data, information on donor age, sex, ethnicity and CMV serostatus was compiled. The later analysis used no new phenotypic data to find candidate immune exposures, relying instead on TCR beta sequences and their occurrence across donors. The study was designed to test whether signatures of past pathogen exposure could be identified by cataloging public T cell receptors. Genome-wide SNP genotypes for about three fifths of the roughly 670 donors were used in a later genetic analysis, which treated that subset as a discovery cohort. In a later analysis, previously published TCR beta repertoires from 600 to 850 donors were re-analyzed and high-resolution HLA genotyping was added so that TCR occurrence patterns could be studied. The T cell repertoires of under 750 subjects were profiled by immunosequencing and related to cytomegalovirus serostatus. Of the approximately 400 genotyped donors, 70% to 90% were placed in the genetic ancestry cluster associated with self-reported Caucasian donors. Along with the approximately 700-subject first cohort, a separate validation cohort of over 90 different subjects was used. Four or five DR-DQ haplotypes were handled as single units for association and clustering because linkage in the cohort was strong. To predict cytomegalovirus infection status, the study brought together high-throughput TCR immunosequencing, statistical association of individual TCRs with disease status, and machine learning. Every repertoire in the discovery cohort had been generated on one and the same sequencing platform.

Note on this clone: There is no known antigen for this receptor. Germline and junction disagree at one end, which may indicate a read error.

The cohort comprised some 730 healthy bone marrow donors. At the time of sampling, every cohort member was nominally healthy, though immune exposures that went unrecorded were likely present. The donor tested CMV seropositive, placing the donor among the 289 seropositive members of the cohort. Each donor provided a peripheral blood sample, and peripheral blood mononuclear cells were used for TCR beta sequencing. Genomic DNA extraction from the blood cell samples was performed with the Qiagen DNeasy Blood Extraction Kit. Results the study describes overall, beyond this receptor: In vitro tests confirmed that a few of the cytomegalovirus-associated TCR beta chains recognize cytomegalovirus antigens. According to a later analysis, most CMV-associated TCR beta chains appeared to be HLA-restricted, and the HLA associations seemed to be driven largely by CMV exposure. In an earlier analysis of several hundred of the donors, most TCR beta V segments were observed in productive rearrangements about 90% or about 30% of the time, broadly matching IMGT annotations. Most TCR sequences were seen in very few donors, while some public TCRs were found in many individuals. In both the original and validation cohorts, the classifier was reported to diagnose cytomegalovirus status with high specificity and sensitivity. Correlated functional status among segregating V segments might reflect linkage disequilibrium, but an unknown experimental factor could not be ruled out. When HLA alleles, especially DR and DQ, strongly co-occurred, TCR associations were difficult to assign to individual alleles. The 87-base-pair reads could not distinguish some IMGT-functional V segments, including TRBV6-2 and TRBV6-3, so those segments were excluded. In a later analysis, 16,951 TCR beta sequences were associated with specific HLA alleles at a false discovery rate of 0.05. This cohort had only TCR beta chains sequenced, and the lack of alpha or paired-chain data limited which features could be detected. Presence/absence analyses assumed roughly uniform sequencing depth across donors, an assumption that may not hold. Because HLA typing was unavailable for some donors at each locus, only the typed subset was used in association tests. A later analysis reported that several top co-occurrence clusters appeared linked to parvovirus B19, influenza, CMV and Epstein-Barr virus. In a later analysis, the rate of TCR association differed among HLA loci, with DRB1 alleles having the most associated TCRs and HLA-C alleles having the fewest. A cluster of highly shared sequence variants was judged likely to be a technical artifact of the sequencing pipeline. It was suggested by the authors that the approach could potentially be generalized to other disease states and immunological phenotypes. An association between a missense DCLRE1C variant and V-gene and J-gene trimming of TCR beta chains was found in a later genetic analysis and replicated in an independent cohort. A further reported finding was that TCR beta sequences accurately predicted the HLA-A and HLA-B alleles for most subjects in the first cohort. In a later genetic analysis, fewer N-insertions in productive TCRs were reported among donors in an Asian-associated ancestry cluster than the roughly 700-donor mean. The only immune exposure information available for the cohort was CMV serostatus. Compared with equally common non-associated chains, HLA-associated TCR beta chains in a later analysis were more clonally expanded and had lower generation probabilities. The earlier analysis of approximately 560 of the donors excluded around 17 rarely observed V segments, including chromosome 9 orphons, because counts were too low. In the study, around 150 TCR beta chains were listed as associated with cytomegalovirus.

Counted from cysteine to phenylalanine, this CDR3 has 14 amino acids. Only CDR3 DNA remains: 42 bases, in frame from the first base. Taken from the germline V gene, the CDR1 and CDR2 loops are LGHNA and YNFKEQ. Library preparation was by the immunoSEQ multiplex PCR assay. The multiplex PCR relied on a mix of 60 forward primers for TCR Vbeta segments and 13 reverse primers for TCR Jbeta segments. The CDR3 region of rearranged TCR beta genes was amplified from genomic DNA by a multiplex PCR assay. The Illumina HiSeq System was used to sequence the amplified TCR beta libraries as 87-base-pair reads. Per the authors' processing: Across the roughly 670 repertoires, a later analysis counted some 80 million unique TCR beta chains, roughly 11 million of which were shared by at least two donors. Raw reads were error-corrected and collapsed into unique sequences by a nearest-neighbor algorithm in which closely related sequences were merged to remove PCR and sequencing errors. CDR3 sequences were aligned to IMGT reference sequences to assign V, D and J gene segments. For a sequence to be retained, a match of at least six nucleotides to both a V gene segment and a J gene segment was required. Rearrangements were classified as productive when the CDR3 lacked stop codons and remained in frame with V and J, and all other rearrangements were classified as non-productive. CDR3 was defined by IMGT convention, running from the second conserved V-encoded cysteine to the conserved J-encoded phenylalanine. Sequences without an unambiguous match to a single V gene segment were excluded from the earlier analysis of almost 600 of the donors. In an earlier analysis of roughly 600 of the donors, a V segment was called functional when productive rearrangements were above 56.7%, and segregating when the standard deviation between donors exceeded 5%. A statistical classification framework was built for diagnosing cytomegalovirus status from the catalog of TCR beta chain sequences. In a later analysis, V and J genes were assigned by comparing TCR nucleotide sequences against IMGT/GENE-DB human TR gene sequences. In a later analysis, CDR3 sequences and most-parsimonious VDJ recombination scenarios were assigned using the TCRdist pipeline. In a later analysis, each TCR beta chain was defined by its CDR3 amino acid sequence together with its V-gene family, and reads without a unique V-gene family were excluded. As a way to deal with suspected cross-contamination and a sequencing artifact, a later analysis dropped roughly 600 nucleotide sequences that were highly shared and had low generation probability. In a later analysis, a clonal expansion index for each public chain was calculated from normalized within-repertoire ranks of inferred template counts. Generation probabilities in a later analysis came from a VDJ recombination model fitted to out-of-frame rearrangements, and those results were checked against IGoR. In a later analysis, hypergeometric tests were used to score TCR-TCR, TCR-HLA and TCR-CMV co-occurrence, with a repertoire-size bias correction applied to TCR pairs. False discovery rates were estimated in a later analysis by permuting HLA or CMV assignments 20 times. In a later analysis, co-occurring TCRs were grouped with DBSCAN, and TCRdist sequence similarity was added when clustering was performed within HLA-allele-positive subsets. Co-occurrence clustering excluded repertoires with fewer than 30,000 or more than 120,000 public chains, plus five with anomalous nucleotide sharing. The immuneACCESS repertoire file appears here via TCRdb, limited to in-frame rearrangements. These files lack a portion of the clones; in checked studies, under half of the deficit traces to unresolved V genes, and the cause of the others is not known. D and trimming were read from the DNA, whereas the V and J calls and clone size are those reported in that table. The table for this sample lists around 160,000 clones; approximately 70% of them were counted only once. The top ten constitute less than 3.5% of the sample.

The chain is assembled from TRBV4-2 and TRBJ1-5; TRBD1 matches 7 bases in the middle. The sample taken for sequencing was PBMCs. The TCR sequence derives from a middle-aged woman in good health and CMV-seropositive. The nucleotide sequence is given as TGTGCCAGCAGCCCTACAGGGGTAGGTCAGCCCCAGAATTTT. Translated, it reads CASSPTGVGQPQNF.